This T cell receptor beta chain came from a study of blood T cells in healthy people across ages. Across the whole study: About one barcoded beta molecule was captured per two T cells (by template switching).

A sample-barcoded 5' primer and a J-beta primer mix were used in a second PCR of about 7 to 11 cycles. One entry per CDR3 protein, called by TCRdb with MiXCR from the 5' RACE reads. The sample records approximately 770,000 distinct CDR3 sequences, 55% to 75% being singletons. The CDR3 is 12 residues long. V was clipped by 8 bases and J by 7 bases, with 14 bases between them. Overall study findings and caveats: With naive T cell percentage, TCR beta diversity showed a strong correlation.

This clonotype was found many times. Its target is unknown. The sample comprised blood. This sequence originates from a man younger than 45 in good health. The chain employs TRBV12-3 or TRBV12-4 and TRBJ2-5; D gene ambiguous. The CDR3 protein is CASAYDPWTQYF. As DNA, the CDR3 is TGTGCCAGCGCTTACGACCCGTGGACCCAGTACTTC.